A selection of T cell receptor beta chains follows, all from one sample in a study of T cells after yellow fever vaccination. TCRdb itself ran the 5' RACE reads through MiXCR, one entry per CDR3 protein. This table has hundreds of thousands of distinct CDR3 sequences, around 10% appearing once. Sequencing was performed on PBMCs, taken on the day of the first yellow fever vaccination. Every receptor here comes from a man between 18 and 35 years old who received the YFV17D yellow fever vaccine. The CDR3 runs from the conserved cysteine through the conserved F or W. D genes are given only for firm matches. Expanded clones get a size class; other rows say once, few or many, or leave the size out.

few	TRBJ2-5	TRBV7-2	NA	TGTGCCAGCAGCTTAAATACGGCCCAGTACTTC	CASSLNTAQYF
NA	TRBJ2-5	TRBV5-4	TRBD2	TGTGCCAGCAGCTCCGGTGATAGCGGGGGGGAGGAGACCCAGTACTTC	CASSSGDSGGEETQYF
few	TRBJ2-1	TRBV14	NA	TGTGCCAGCAGCCAAAGAGGGGCGGTAGGCTCCTACAATGAGCAGTTCTTC	CASSQRGAVGSYNEQFF
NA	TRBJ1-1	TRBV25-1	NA	TGTGCCAGCACAGGGCCTGAAGCTTTCTTT	CASTGPEAFF
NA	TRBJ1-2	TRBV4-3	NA	TGCGCCAGCAGCCTAGGGCCACGCTATGGCTACACCTTC	CASSLGPRYGYTF
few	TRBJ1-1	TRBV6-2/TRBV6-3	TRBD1	TGTGCCAGCAGTTACACCAGGGGGCCCCGAAGGGAAGCTTTCTTT	CASSYTRGPRREAFF
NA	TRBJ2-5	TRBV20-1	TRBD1	TGCAGTGCTACGGACAGGGGAGAGACCCAGTACTTC	CSATDRGETQYF
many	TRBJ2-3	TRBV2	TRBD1	TGTGCCAGCAGCATGACAGGGATCACAGATACGCAGTATTTT	CASSMTGITDTQYF
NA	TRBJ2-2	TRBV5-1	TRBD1	TGCGCCAGCAGCTCGGGACAGGGGGGTGCCGGGGAGCTGTTTTTT	CASSSGQGGAGELFF
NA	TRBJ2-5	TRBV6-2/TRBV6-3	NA	TGTGCCAGCAGCCCAGACAGTGAAGAGACCCAGTACTTC	CASSPDSEETQYF
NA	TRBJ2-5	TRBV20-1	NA	TGCAGTGCTAGAGTACCCGGGAAAGAGACCCAGTACTTC	CSARVPGKETQYF
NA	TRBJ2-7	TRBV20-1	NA	TGCAGTGCCCCCGCCAGCGTGGGGTCCTACGAGCAGTACTTC	CSAPASVGSYEQYF
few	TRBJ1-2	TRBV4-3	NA	TGCGCCAGCAGCCAAGCTCCGACTGAGGGTGGCTACACCTTC	CASSQAPTEGGYTF
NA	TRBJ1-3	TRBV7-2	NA	TGTGCCAGCAGCCTGCAACAGGGCGCTGGAAACACCATATATTTT	CASSLQQGAGNTIYF
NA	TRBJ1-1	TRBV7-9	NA	TGTGCCAGCAGCTTCTCCGGCAGTAGACGAACTGAAGCTTTCTTT	CASSFSGSRRTEAFF
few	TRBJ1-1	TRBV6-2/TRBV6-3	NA	TGTGCCACCTCGGACGCCACTGAAGCTTTCTTT	CATSDATEAFF
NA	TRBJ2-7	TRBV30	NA	TGTGCCTGGAGTTCACAGGGTGGAGAGCAGTACTTC	CAWSSQGGEQYF
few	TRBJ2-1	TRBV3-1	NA	TGTGCCAGCAGCCAAGGTTCCCAGATCCACAATGAGCAGTTCTTC	CASSQGSQIHNEQFF
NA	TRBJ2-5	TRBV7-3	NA	TGTGCCAGCAGCTTAACTTGGCGGGAGACCCAGTACTTC	CASSLTWRETQYF
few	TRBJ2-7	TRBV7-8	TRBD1	TGTGCCAGCAGCCCGGACAGGGACTCCTACGAGCAGTACTTC	CASSPDRDSYEQYF
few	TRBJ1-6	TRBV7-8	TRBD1	TGTGCCAGCAGCTTAGCGCTTCAGGGGGTATCCTATAATTCACCCCTCCACTTT	CASSLALQGVSYNSPLHF
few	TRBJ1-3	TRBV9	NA	TGTGCCAGCAGCGTCTCCCCGACGGGCCCCGCGGGCGGAAACACCATATATTTT	CASSVSPTGPAGGNTIYF
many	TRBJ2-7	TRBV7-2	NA	TGTGCCAGCAGCACCTACGCTTCGACTAACGAGCAGTACTTC	CASSTYASTNEQYF
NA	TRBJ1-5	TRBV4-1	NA	TGCGCCAGCAGCCAAGAAATCGGTCAGCCCCAGCATTTT	CASSQEIGQPQHF
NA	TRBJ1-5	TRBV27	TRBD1	TGTGCCAGCAGCCCCGGCAGGGGGCTCCATCAGCCCCAGCATTTT	CASSPGRGLHQPQHF
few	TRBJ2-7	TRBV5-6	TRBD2	TGTGCCAGCAGAATTACTAGCGGGGCCCACCCTCGGGAGCAGTACTTC	CASRITSGAHPREQYF
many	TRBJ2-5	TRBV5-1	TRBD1	TGCGCCAGCAGCTTGAGAGACAGGGGGCGAGAGACCCAGTACTTC	CASSLRDRGRETQYF
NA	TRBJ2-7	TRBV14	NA	TGTGCCAGCAGCCAGGCCCAGGGAGAGCAGTACTTC	CASSQAQGEQYF
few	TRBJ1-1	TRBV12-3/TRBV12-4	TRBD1	TGTGCCAGCAGTTTAGGGGACAGGGGGCCCACTGAAGCTTTCTTT	CASSLGDRGPTEAFF
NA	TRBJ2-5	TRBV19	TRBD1	TGTGCCAGTAGTAAAACAGGGGGACCTTGGGAGACCCAGTACTTC	CASSKTGGPWETQYF
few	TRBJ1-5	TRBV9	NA	TGTGCCAGCAGCATGGGACGGGGGGATCAGCCCCAGCATTTT	CASSMGRGDQPQHF